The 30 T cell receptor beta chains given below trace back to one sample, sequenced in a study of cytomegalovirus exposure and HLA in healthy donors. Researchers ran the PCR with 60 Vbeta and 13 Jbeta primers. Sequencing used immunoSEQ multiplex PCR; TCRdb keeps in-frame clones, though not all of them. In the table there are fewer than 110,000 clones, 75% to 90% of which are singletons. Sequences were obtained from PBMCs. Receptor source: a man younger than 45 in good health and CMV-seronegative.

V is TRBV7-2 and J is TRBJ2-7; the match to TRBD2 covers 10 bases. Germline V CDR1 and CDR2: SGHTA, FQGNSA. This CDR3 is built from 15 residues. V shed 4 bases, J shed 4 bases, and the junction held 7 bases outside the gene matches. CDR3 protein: CASSYTEREGYEQYF. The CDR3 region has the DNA TGTGCCAGCAGCTATACCGAGCGGGAGGGGTACGAGCAGTACTTC.

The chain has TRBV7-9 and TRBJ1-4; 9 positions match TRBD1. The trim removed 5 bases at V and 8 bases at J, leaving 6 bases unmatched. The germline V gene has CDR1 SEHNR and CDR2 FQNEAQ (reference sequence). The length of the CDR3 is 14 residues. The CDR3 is CASSPTGQGEKLFF. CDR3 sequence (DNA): TGTGCCAGCAGCCCCACCGGACAGGGGGAAAAACTGTTTTTT.

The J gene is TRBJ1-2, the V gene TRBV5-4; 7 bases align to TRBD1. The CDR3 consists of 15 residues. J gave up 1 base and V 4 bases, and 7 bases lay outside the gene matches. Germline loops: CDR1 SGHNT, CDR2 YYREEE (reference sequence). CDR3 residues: CASSLRQGRNYGYTF. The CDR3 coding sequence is TGTGCCAGCAGCCTAAGACAGGGCCGTAACTATGGCTACACCTTC.

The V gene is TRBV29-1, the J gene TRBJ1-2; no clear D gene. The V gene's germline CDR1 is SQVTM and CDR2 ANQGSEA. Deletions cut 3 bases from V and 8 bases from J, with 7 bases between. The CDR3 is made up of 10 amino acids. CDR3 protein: CSVDDLGYTF. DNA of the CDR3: TGCAGCGTTGACGACTTGGGCTACACCTTC.

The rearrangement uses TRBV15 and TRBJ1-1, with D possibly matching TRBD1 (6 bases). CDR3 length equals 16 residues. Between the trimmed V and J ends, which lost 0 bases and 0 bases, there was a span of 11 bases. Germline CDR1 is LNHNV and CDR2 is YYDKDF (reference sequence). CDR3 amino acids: CATSRDPQGLNTEAFF. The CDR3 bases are TGTGCCACCAGCAGAGACCCACAGGGATTGAACACTGAAGCTTTCTTT.

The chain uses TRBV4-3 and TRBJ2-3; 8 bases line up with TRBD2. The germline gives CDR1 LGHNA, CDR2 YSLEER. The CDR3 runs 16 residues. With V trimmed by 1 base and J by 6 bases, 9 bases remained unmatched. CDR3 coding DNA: TGCGCCAGCAGCCAAGTAGCTAGCGGGCTTTTGGATACGCAGTATTTT. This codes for CASSQVASGLLDTQYF.

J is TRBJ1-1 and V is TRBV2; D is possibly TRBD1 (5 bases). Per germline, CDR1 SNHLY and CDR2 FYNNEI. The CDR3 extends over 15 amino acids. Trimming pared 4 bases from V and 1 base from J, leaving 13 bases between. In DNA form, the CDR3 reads TGTGCCAGCAGTGGGTTCCCGGGGGAGAACACTGAAGCTTTCTTT. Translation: CASSGFPGENTEAFF.

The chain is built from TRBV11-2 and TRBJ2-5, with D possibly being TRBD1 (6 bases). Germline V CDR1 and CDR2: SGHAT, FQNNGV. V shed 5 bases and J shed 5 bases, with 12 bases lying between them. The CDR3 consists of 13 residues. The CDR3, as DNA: TGTGCCAGCAGCCCAGGGGAAAGGGAGACCCAGTACTTC. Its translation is CASSPGERETQYF.

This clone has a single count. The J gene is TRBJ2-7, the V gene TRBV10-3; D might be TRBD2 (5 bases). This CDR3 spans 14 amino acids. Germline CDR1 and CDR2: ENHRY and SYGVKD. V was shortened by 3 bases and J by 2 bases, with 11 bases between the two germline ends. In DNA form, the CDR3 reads TGTGCCATCAGTGACGATAGAGGGACCTACGAGCAGTACTTC. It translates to CAISDDRGTYEQYF.

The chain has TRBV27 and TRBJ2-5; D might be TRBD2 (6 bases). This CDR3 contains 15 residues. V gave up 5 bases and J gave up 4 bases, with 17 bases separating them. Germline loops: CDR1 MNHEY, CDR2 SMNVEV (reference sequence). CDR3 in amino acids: CASSPGVGGRETQYF. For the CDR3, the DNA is TGTGCCAGCAGTCCGGGAGTGGGGGGAAGAGAGACCCAGTACTTC.

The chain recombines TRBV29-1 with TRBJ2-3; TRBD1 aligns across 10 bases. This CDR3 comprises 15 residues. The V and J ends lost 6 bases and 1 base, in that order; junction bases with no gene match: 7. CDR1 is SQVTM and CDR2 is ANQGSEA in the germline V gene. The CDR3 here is CSVDRTGGGTDTQYF. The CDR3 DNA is TGCAGCGTGGACCGGACAGGGGGAGGCACAGATACGCAGTATTTT.

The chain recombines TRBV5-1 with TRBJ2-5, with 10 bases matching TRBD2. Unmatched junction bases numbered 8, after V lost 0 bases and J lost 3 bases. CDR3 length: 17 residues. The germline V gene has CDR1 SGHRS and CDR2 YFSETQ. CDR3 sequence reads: CASSLVGSGRSEETQYF. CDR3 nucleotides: TGCGCCAGCAGCTTGGTTGGTAGCGGGAGGAGTGAAGAGACCCAGTACTTC. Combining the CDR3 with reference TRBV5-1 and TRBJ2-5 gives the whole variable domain KAGVTQTPRYLIKTRGQQVTLSCSPISGHRSVSWYQQTPGQGLQFLFEYFSETQRNKGNFPGRFSGRQFSNSRSEMNVSTLELGDSALYLCASSLVGSGRSEETQYFGPGTRLLVL.

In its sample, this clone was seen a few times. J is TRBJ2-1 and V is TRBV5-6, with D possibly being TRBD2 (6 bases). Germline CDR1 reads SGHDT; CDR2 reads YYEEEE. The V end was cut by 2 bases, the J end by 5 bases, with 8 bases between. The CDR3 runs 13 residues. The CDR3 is CASSFGRNNEQFF. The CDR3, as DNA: TGTGCCAGCAGCTTTGGGAGGAACAATGAGCAGTTCTTC. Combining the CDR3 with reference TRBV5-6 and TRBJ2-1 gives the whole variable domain DAGVTQSPTHLIKTRGQQVTLRCSPKSGHDTVSWYQQALGQGPQFIFQYYEEEERQRGNFPDRFSGHQFPNYSSELNVNALLLGDSALYLCASSFGRNNEQFFGPGTRLTVL.

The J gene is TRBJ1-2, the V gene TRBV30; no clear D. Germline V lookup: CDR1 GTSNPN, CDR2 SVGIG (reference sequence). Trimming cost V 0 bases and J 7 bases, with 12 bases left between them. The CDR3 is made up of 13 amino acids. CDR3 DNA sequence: TGTGCCTGGAGTGTCTCGGGTTCTGGTGGCTACACCTTC. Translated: CAWSVSGSGGYTF.

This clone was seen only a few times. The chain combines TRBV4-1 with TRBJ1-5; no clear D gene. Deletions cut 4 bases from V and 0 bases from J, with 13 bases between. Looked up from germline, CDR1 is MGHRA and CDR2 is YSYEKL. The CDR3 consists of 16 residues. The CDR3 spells CASSLDPGFSNQPQHF. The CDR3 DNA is TGCGCCAGCAGCCTAGATCCGGGGTTTAGCAATCAGCCCCAGCATTTT.

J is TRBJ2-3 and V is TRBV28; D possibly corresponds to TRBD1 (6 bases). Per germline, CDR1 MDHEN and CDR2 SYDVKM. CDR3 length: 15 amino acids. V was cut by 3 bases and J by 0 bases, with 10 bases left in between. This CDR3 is CASSFEQGSTDTQYF. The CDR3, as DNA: TGTGCCAGCAGTTTTGAACAGGGAAGCACAGATACGCAGTATTTT.

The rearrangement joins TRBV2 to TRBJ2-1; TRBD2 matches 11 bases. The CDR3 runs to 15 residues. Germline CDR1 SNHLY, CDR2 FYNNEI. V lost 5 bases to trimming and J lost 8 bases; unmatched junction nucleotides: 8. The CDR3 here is CASSHSGRGPDEQFF. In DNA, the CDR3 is TGTGCCAGCAGTCATAGCGGGAGGGGGCCGGATGAGCAGTTCTTC.

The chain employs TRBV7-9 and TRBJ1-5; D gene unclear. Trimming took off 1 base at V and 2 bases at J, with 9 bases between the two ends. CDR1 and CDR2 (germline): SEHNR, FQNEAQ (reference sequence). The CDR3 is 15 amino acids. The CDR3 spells CASSLGGNRNQPQHF. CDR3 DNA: TGTGCCAGCAGCTTAGGCGGGAACCGCAATCAGCCCCAGCATTTT.

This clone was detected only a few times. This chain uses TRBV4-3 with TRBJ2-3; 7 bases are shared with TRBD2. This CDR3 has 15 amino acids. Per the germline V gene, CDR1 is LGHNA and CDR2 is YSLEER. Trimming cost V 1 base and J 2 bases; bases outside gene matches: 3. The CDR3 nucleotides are TGCGCCAGCAGCCAAGGTAGCGGGTACACAGATACGCAGTATTTT. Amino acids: CASSQGSGYTDTQYF.

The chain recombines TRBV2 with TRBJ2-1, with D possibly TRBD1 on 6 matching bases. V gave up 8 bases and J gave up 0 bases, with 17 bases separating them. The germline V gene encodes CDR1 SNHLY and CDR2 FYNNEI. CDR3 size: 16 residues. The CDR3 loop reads CASDTGPALSYNEQFF. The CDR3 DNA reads TGTGCCAGCGACACAGGGCCCGCTCTCTCCTACAATGAGCAGTTCTTC.

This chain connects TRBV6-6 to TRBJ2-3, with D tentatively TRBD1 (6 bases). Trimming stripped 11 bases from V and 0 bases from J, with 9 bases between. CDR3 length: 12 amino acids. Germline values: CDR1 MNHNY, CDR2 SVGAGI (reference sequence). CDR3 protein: CAEGHSTDTQYF. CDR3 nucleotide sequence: TGTGCCGAGGGACATAGCACAGATACGCAGTATTTT.

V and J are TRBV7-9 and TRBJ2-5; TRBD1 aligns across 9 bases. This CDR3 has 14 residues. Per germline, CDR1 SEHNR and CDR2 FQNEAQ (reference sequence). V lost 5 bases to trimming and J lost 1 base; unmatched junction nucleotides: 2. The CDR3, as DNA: TGTGCCAGCAGCGGGGACAGGGCCCAAGAGACCCAGTACTTC. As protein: CASSGDRAQETQYF.

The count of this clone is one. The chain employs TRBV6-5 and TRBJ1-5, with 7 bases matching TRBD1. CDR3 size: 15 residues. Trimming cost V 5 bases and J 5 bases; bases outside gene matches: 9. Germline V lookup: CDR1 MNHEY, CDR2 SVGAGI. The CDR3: CASSPDRAIYQPQHF. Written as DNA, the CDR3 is TGTGCCAGCAGTCCCGACAGGGCGATTTATCAGCCCCAGCATTTT.

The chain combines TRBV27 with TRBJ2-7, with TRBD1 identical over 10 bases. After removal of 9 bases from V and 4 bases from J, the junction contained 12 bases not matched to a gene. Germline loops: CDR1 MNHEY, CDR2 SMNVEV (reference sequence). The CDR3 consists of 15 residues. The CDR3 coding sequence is TGTGCCAGTTCTCGAACCGGGACAGGGGTTTACGAGCAGTACTTC. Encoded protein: CASSRTGTGVYEQYF.

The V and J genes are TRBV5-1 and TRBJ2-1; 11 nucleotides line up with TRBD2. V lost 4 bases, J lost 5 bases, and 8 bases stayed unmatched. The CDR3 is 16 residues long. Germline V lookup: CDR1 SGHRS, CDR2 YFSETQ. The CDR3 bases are TGCGCCAGCAGCCTGGCTAGCGGGAGGACCAACAATGAGCAGTTCTTC. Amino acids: CASSLASGRTNNEQFF.

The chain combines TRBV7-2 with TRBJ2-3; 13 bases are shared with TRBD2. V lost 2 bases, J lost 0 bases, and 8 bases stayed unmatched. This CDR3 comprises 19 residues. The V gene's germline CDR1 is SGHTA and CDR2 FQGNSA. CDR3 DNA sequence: TGTGCCAGCAGCTTATGGGGGGGGACTAGCGGGACCAGCACAGATACGCAGTATTTT. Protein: CASSLWGGTSGTSTDTQYF.

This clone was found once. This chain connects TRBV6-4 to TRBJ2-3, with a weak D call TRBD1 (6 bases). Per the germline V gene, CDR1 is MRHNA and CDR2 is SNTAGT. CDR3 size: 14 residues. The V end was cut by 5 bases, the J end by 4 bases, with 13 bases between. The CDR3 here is CASSYDRLSDTQYF. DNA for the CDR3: TGTGCCAGCAGTTATGACAGGTTATCAGATACGCAGTATTTT.

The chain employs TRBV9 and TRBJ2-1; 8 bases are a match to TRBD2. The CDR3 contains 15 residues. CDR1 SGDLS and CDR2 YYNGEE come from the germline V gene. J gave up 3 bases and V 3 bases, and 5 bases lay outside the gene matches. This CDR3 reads CASSAGSGSYNEQFF. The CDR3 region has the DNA TGTGCCAGCAGCGCCGGCAGCGGGAGCTACAATGAGCAGTTCTTC.

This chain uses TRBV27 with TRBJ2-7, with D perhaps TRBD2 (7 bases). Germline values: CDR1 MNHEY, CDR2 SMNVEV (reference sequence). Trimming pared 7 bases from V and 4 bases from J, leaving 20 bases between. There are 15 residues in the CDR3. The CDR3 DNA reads TGTGCCAGCACCAGGGGTGCTAGCGGATTTTACGAGCAGTACTTC. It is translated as CASTRGASGFYEQYF.

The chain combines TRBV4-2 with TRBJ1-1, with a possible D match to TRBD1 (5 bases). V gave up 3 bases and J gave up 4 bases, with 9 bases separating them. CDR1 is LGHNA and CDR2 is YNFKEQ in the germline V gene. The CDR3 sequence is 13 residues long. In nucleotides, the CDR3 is TGTGCCAGCAGCCACGGGGGGAGCACTGAAGCTTTCTTT. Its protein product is CASSHGGSTEAFF.